The 5 T cell receptor beta chains listed next were all sequenced from one sample in a study of vaccination and CD4 T cells after COVID-19. Sequenced with the Oncomine TCR Beta short-read assay was DNA taken from cultured CD4+ T cells. Each CDR3 protein gets one entry after TCRdb re-called the PCR reads with MiXCR. The sample yields fewer than 13,000 distinct CDR3 sequences, 60% to 70% seen once. The treatment denotes: roughly 11-day PBMC culture with coronavirus spike peptide pools or control peptides (ViraFEST assay). No antigen has been assigned to these receptors. Sequences were obtained from CD4+ T cells from blood, cultured in vitro. The receptors stem from a human donor who had recovered from COVID-19.

This chain joins TRBV10-3 and TRBJ2-2, with 9 bases matching TRBD2. The V gene's germline CDR1 is ENHRY and CDR2 SYGVKD. V dropped 6 bases and J dropped 2; count of bases not matched to a gene: 7. CDR3 length: 16 residues. The CDR3 nucleotides are TGTGCCATCAGACCCGAGCGGGGGGTAAACACCGGGGAGCTGTTTTTT. It specifies CAIRPERGVNTGELFF.

The rearrangement uses TRBV27 and TRBJ1-6; D is perhaps TRBD1 (6 bases). Germline V CDR1 and CDR2: MNHEY, SMNVEV (reference sequence). There are 16 residues in the CDR3. The V gene lost 7 bases and the J gene lost 9 bases, with 22 bases spanning the gap. CDR3 amino acids: CASTGGGSEIVSPLHF. The CDR3 DNA is TGTGCCAGCACCGGGGGGGGCTCTGAAATCGTTTCACCCCTCCACTTT.

The rearrangement joins TRBV5-1 to TRBJ1-2; 8 bases fit TRBD1. Per germline, CDR1 SGHRS and CDR2 YFSETQ. This CDR3 is 13 amino acids long. After removal of 0 bases from V and 6 bases from J, the junction contained 1 base not matched to a gene. CDR3 amino acids: CASSLDRGNGYTF. CDR3 nucleotide sequence: TGCGCCAGCAGCTTGGACAGGGGGAATGGCTACACCTTC.

The chain employs TRBV5-1 and TRBJ1-1, with a possible D match to TRBD1 (6 bases). Germline CDR1 reads SGHRS; CDR2 reads YFSETQ. The ends were cut back, 5 bases at V and 1 base at J, with 12 bases in the middle. CDR3 size: 14 residues. This chain's CDR3 is CASSSQGGNTEAFF. The CDR3 region has the DNA TGCGCCAGCAGTTCACAGGGCGGGAACACTGAAGCTTTCTTT.

The chain carries TRBV20-1 and TRBJ2-3, with 9 bases lining up with TRBD2. The CDR3 totals 20 residues. Germline V gives CDR1 DFQATT, CDR2 SNEGSKA (reference sequence). Trimming at V came to 5 bases and at J to 0 bases, leaving 21 bases not matched to a gene. Here the CDR3 reads CSALVGRVLAGHDSTDTQYF. CDR3 DNA: TGCAGTGCTTTAGTTGGTAGGGTGCTAGCGGGGCATGATAGCACAGATACGCAGTATTTT.